Below are 2 T cell receptor beta chains sequenced from a single sample in a study of CXCR3-negative and CXCR3-positive naive CD8 T cells (dated by TCRdb to 2018 to 2020). Sequencing used a NextSeq 550. The Human TCR Profiling Kit (MiLaboratory) was used to prepare UMI-labeled 5' RACE TRB cDNA libraries. TCRdb reprocessed the reads and lists each CDR3 protein sequence as a single entry, with no DNA. The sample's own table lists tens of thousands of distinct CDR3 sequences. 1.5% of the sample goes to the ten largest clones. The specimen sequenced was naive CXCR3- CD8+ T cells from blood. The cell subset or site label on this specimen signifies: CD45RO-CCR7+CD27+CD95- naive CD8+ T cells lacking CXCR3 (TNR3-). The source is a human donor in good health. Some clones in this sample may be carry-over from other donors' samples.

The chain couples TRBV6-5 to TRBJ1-4; without DNA, the TCRdb call of TRBD1 cannot be checked. The CDR3 loop spans 15 amino acids. Per germline, CDR1 MNHEY and CDR2 SVGAGI. The CDR3 loop reads CASSYPGPRWEKLFF.

The chain carries TRBV12-3 or TRBV12-4 and TRBJ2-7. The CDR3 totals 13 residues. This CDR3 reads CASSLGTEYEQYF.